The clone carrying this TCR beta chain was picked up one time. This entry belongs to a study of T cell responses to AZD1222 COVID-19 vaccine. The wider study: Both about-4-week and about-12-week second-dose recipients were combined.

The germline V gene has CDR1 SGHTA and CDR2 FQGNSA. Trimming removed 5 bases at V and 2 bases at J, with 5 bases between. This CDR3 spans 12 amino acids. The method was immunoSEQ multiplex PCR; TCRdb's version includes in-frame clones alone and lacks a portion of them. The repertoire holds nearly 90,000 clones, with 88% as singletons. J is TRBJ2-3 and V is TRBV7-2; D remains unclear. The material sequenced was peripheral blood, taken on day 0 of AZD1222 vaccination. The receptor was derived from an adult in good health. The CDR3: CASSEYTDTQYF. CDR3 DNA sequence: TGTGCCAGCAGCGAATACACAGATACGCAGTATTTT.